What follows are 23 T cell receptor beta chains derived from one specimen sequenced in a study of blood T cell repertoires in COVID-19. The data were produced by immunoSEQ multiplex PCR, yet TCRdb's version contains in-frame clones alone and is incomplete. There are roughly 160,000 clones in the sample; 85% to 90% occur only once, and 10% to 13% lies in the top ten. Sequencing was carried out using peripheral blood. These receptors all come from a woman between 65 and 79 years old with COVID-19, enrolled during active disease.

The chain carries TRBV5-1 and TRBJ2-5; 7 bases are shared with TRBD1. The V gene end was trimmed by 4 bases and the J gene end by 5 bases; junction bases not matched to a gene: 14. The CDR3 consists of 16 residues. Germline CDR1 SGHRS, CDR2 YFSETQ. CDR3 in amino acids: CASSPDGQVGLETQYF. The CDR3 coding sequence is TGCGCCAGCAGCCCAGACGGACAGGTTGGTTTGGAGACCCAGTACTTC.

DNA of the CDR3: TGTGCCAGCAGCCCCCGGACTAGCGGGCAAGAGACCCAGTACTTC. Its protein product is CASSPRTSGQETQYF. This rearrangement joins TRBV7-2 to TRBJ2-5, with 11 bases matching TRBD2. J lost 2 bases, V lost 5 bases, and 4 bases had no gene match. CDR1 is SGHTA and CDR2 is FQGNSA in the germline V gene. The CDR3 length is 15 residues.

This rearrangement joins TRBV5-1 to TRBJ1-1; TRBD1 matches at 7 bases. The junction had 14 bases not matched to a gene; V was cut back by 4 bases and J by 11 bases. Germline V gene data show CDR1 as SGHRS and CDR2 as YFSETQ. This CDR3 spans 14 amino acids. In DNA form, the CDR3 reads TGCGCCAGCAGCATACCCGTTGGACAGGAGGAGGCTTTCTTT. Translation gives CASSIPVGQEEAFF. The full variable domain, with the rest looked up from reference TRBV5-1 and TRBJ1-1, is KAGVTQTPRYLIKTRGQQVTLSCSPISGHRSVSWYQQTPGQGLQFLFEYFSETQRNKGNFPGRFSGRQFSNSRSEMNVSTLELGDSALYLCASSIPVGQEEAFFGQGTRLTVV.

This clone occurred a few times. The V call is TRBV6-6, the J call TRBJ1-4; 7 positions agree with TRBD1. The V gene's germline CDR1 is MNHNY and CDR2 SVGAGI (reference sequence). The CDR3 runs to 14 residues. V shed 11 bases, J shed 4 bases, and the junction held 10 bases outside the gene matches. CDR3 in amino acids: CACQSGGNNEKLFF. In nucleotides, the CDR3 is TGTGCCTGCCAGTCAGGGGGTAATAATGAAAAACTGTTTTTT.

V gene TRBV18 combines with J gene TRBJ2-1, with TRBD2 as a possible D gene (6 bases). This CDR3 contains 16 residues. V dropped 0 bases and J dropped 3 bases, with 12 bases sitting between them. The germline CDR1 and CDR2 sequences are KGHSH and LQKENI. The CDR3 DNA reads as TGTGCCAGCTCACCACCGGGGACTTCCTTCTACAATGAGCAGTTCTTC. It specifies CASSPPGTSFYNEQFF.

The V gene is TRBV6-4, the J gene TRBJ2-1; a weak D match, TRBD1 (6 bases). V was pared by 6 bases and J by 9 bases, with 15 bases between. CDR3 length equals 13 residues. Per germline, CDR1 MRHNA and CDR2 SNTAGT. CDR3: CASSLNREGEQFF. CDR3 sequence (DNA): TGTGCCAGCAGCCTTAACAGGGAAGGTGAGCAGTTCTTC.

CDR3 sequence reads: CASETSGGNIQYF. In nucleotides, the CDR3 is TGTGCCAGCGAGACTAGCGGGGGAAACATTCAGTACTTC. The genes are TRBV6-5 and TRBJ2-4; 12 bases fit TRBD2. CDR1 and CDR2 (germline): MNHEY, SVGAGI. V lost 8 bases to trimming and J lost 6 bases; unmatched junction nucleotides: 2. The CDR3 is 13 amino acids.

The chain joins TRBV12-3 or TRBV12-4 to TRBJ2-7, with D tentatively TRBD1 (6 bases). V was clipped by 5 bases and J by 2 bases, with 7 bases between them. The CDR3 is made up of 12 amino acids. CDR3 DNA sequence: TGTGCCAGCAGTCGACAGGCCTACGAGCAGTACTTC. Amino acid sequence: CASSRQAYEQYF.

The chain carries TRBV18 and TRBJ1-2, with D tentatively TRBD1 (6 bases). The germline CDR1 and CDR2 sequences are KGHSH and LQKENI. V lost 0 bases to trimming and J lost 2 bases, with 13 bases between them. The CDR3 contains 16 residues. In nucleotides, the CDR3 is TGTGCCAGCTCACCACCGGGCGCCAGGGGAAACTATGGCTACACCTTC. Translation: CASSPPGARGNYGYTF.

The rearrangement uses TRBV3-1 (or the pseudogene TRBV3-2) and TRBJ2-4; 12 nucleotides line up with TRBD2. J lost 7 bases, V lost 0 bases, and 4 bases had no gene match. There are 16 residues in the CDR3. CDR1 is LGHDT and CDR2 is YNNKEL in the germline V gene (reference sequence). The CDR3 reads CASSQDLAGGRNIQYF. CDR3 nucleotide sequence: TGTGCCAGCAGCCAAGATCTAGCGGGGGGGAGGAACATTCAGTACTTC.

The CDR3 coding sequence is TGTGCCAGTAGTACGATAGCGGGGGACACAGATACGCAGTATTTT. Its protein is CASSTIAGDTDTQYF. The chain joins TRBV19 to TRBJ2-3, with 9 bases matching TRBD2. CDR3 length: 15 residues. CDR1 is LNHDA, CDR2 SQIVND, per germline (reference sequence). J gave up 2 bases and V 4 bases, and 4 bases lay outside the gene matches.

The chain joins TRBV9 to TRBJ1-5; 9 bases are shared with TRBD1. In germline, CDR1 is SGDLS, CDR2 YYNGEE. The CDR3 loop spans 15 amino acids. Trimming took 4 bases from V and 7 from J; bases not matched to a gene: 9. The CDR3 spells CASSRQQGAGQPQHF. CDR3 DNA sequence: TGTGCCAGCAGCCGTCAACAGGGGGCGGGGCAGCCCCAGCATTTT. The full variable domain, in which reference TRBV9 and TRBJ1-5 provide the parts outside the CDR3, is DSGVTQTPKHLITATGQRVTLRCSPRSGDLSVYWYQQSLDQGLQFLIQYYNGEERAKGNILERFSAQQFPDLHSELNLSSLELGDSALYFCASSRQQGAGQPQHFGDGTRLSIL.

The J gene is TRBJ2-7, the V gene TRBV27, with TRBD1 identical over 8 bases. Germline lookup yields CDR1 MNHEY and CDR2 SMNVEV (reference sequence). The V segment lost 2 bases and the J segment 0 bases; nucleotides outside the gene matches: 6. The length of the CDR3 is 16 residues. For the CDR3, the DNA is TGTGCCAGCAGTTTAGCGGGACAGGAGTTCTCCTACGAGCAGTACTTC. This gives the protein CASSLAGQEFSYEQYF.

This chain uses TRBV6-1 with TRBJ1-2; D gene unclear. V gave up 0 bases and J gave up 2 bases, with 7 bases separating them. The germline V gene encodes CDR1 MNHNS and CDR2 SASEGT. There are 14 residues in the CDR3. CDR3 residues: CASSEAGRNYGYTF. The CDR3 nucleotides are TGTGCCAGCAGTGAAGCGGGCAGGAACTATGGCTACACCTTC.

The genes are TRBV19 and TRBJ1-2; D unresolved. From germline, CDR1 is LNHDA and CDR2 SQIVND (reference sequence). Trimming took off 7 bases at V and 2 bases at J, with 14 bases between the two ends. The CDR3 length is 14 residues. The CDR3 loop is CASTPLERNYGYTF. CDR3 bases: TGTGCCAGTACCCCCCTGGAGCGGAACTATGGCTACACCTTC.

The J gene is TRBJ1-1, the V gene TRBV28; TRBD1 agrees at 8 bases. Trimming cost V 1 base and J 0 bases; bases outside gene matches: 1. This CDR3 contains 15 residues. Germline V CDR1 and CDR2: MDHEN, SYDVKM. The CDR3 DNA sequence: TGTGCCAGCAGTTTATCAGGGGGCCTGAACACTGAAGCTTTCTTT. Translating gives CASSLSGGLNTEAFF.

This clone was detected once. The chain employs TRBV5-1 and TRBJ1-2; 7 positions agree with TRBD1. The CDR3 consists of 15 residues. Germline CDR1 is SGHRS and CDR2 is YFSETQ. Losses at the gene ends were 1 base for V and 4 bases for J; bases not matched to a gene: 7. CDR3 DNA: TGCGCCAGCAGCTTGTTAGGGACAGCAGCCTATGGCTACACCTTC. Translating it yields CASSLLGTAAYGYTF.

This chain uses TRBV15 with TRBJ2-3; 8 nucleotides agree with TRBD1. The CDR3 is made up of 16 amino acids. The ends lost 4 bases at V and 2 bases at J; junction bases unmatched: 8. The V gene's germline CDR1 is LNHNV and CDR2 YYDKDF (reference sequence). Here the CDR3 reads CATSKGQGKNTDTQYF. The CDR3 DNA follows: TGTGCCACCAGCAAAGGACAGGGAAAAAACACAGATACGCAGTATTTT. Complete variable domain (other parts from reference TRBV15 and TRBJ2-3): DAMVIQNPRYQVTQFGKPVTLSCSQTLNHNVMYWYQQKSSQAPKLLFHYYDKDFNNEADTPDNFQSRRPNTSFCFLDIRSPGLGDTAMYLCATSKGQGKNTDTQYFGPGTRLTVL.

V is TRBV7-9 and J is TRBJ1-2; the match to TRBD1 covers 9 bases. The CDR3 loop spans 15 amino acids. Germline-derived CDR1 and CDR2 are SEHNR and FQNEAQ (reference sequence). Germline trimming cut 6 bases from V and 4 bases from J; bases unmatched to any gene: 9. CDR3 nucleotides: TGTGCCAGCAGGTCACCGGGACAGGGACCCTATGGCTACACCTTC. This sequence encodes CASRSPGQGPYGYTF.

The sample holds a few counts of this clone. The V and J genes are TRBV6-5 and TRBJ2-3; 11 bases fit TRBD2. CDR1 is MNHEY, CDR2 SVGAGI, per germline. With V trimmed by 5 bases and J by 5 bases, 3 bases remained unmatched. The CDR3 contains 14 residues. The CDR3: CASSPLAGVDTQYF. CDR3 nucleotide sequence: TGTGCCAGCAGTCCACTAGCGGGGGTAGATACGCAGTATTTT.

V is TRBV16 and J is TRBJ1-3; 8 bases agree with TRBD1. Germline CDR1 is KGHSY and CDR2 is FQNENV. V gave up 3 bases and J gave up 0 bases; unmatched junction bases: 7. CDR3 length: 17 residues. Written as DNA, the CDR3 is TGTGCCAGCAGCCATGGACAGGGCCGACCCTCTGGAAACACCATATATTTT. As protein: CASSHGQGRPSGNTIYF.

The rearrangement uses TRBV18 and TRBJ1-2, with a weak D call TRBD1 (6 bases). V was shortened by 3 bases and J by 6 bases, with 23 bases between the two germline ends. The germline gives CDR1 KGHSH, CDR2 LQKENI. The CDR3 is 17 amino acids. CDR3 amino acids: CASSPDPGWGPRNGYTF. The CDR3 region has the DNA TGTGCCAGCTCACCCGACCCCGGGTGGGGGCCTCGGAATGGCTACACCTTC.

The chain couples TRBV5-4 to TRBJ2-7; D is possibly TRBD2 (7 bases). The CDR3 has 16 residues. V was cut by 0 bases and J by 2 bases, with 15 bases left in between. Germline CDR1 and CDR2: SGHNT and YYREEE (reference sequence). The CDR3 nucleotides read TGTGCCAGCAGCTTGGGGCGGGGGCCACATCCCTACGAGCAGTACTTC. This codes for CASSLGRGPHPYEQYF.